Below, 7 T cell receptor beta chains from the same sample are listed, as sequenced in a study of blood T cells in healthy people across ages. A second roughly 6 to 12 cycle PCR used barcoded and J-beta primers. TCRdb re-analysed the 5' RACE reads in MiXCR, keeping a single row per CDR3 protein. The data contain about 1.1 million distinct CDR3 sequences, more than 30% of them singletons. The specimen was blood. The receptors were sampled from a man between 18 and 29 years old in good health.

The gene calls are TRBV6-5 and TRBJ2-7; 7 positions match TRBD1. Matching the DNA end better, TRBJ2-5 makes the J call doubtful. Germline loops: CDR1 MNHEY, CDR2 SVGAGI. The CDR3 is 15 amino acids. CDR3 amino acids: CASRNTGAVGETQYF. The CDR3, as DNA: TGTGCCAGCAGAAACACAGGGGCGGTAGGAGAGACCCAGTACTTC.

There are a few counts of this clonotype. This chain connects TRBV7-2 to TRBJ2-7; tentatively, D is TRBD1 or TRBD2 (5 bases each). The CDR3 sequence is 14 residues long. Per germline, CDR1 SGHTA and CDR2 FQGNSA. Deletions cut 8 bases from V and 3 bases from J, with 17 bases between. CDR3 in DNA: TGTGCCAGCGGATCAGGGAGCGTCCTCTACGAGCAGTACTTC. The encoded protein is CASGSGSVLYEQYF.

For the CDR3, the DNA is TGCGCCAGCAGCCCAGGACAGAAAGCTAACTATGGCTACACCTTC. As protein: CASSPGQKANYGYTF. This rearrangement joins TRBV5-1 to TRBJ1-2; D is possibly TRBD1 (6 bases). In germline, CDR1 is SGHRS, CDR2 YFSETQ. The CDR3 contains 15 residues. V lost 4 bases and J lost 0, with 13 bases in between.

This clonotype occurred once. The rearrangement uses TRBV6-1 and TRBJ1-6; D perhaps matches TRBD1 (5 bases). Trimming removed 8 bases from V and 7 bases from J, with 15 bases in between. CDR1 MNHNS and CDR2 SASEGT come from the germline V gene. The CDR3 is 14 amino acids. In DNA form, the CDR3 reads TGTGCCAGCGTCGGGACTGTCGAGAATTCACCCCTCCACTTT. This sequence encodes CASVGTVENSPLHF.

The gene calls are TRBV10-3 and TRBJ2-1; D remains unclear. The CDR3 covers 14 residues. V was cut by 0 bases and J by 6 bases, with 9 bases left in between. Germline loops: CDR1 ENHRY, CDR2 SYGVKD. Here the CDR3 reads CAISESGWINEQFF. The CDR3 nucleotides read TGTGCCATCAGTGAGTCGGGTTGGATCAATGAGCAGTTCTTC.

This chain uses TRBV28 with TRBJ1-2; possibly TRBD1 for D (5 bases). The germline gives CDR1 MDHEN, CDR2 SYDVKM. The CDR3 is 20 residues long. Trimming stripped 3 bases from V and 0 bases from J, with 26 bases between. CDR3 in DNA: TGTGCCAGCAGTTTTAACCTCGGGGTGAAGAAGACAGCTTCTAACTATGGCTACACCTTC. It yields the protein CASSFNLGVKKTASNYGYTF.

This clonotype has only a few counts. V and J are TRBV21-1 and TRBJ2-2; the tabulated D call, TRBD1, remains unverified against the DNA. TRBV21-1 is labeled a pseudogene. The CDR3 is 17 residues long. CDR3 sequence: CASEGIRDSPYTGELFF. The CDR3 nucleotides are TGTGCCAGCGAAGGGATAAGGGACAGCCCTTACACCGGGGAGCTGTTTTTT.